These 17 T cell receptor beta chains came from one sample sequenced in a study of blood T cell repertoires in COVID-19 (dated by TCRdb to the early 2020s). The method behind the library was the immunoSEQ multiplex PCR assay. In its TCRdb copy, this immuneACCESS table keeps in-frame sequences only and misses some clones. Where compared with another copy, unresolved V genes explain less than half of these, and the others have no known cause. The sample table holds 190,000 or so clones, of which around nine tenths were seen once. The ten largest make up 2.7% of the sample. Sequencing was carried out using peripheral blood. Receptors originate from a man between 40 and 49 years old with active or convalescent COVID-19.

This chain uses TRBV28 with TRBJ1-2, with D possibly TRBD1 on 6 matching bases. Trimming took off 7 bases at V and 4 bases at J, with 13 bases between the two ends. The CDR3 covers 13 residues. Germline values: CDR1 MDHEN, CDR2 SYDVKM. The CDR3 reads CASTWGGGYGYTF. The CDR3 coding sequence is TGTGCCAGCACCTGGGGGGGCGGCTATGGCTACACCTTC.

CDR3 residues: CASSHSGGPSSYEQYF. The CDR3 nucleotides are TGTGCCAGCAGCCATAGCGGGGGCCCCAGCTCCTACGAGCAGTACTTC. This sequence joins TRBV7-9 and TRBJ2-7, with 9 nucleotides matching TRBD2. This CDR3 is built from 16 residues. J lost 0 bases, V lost 5 bases, and 8 bases had no gene match. Germline CDR1 SEHNR, CDR2 FQNEAQ (reference sequence).

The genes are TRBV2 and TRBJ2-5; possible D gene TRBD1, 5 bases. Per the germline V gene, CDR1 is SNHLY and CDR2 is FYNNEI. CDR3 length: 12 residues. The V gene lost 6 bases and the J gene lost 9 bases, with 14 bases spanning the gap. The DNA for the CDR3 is TGTGCCAGCAGAGATACAGGACCGGCCCAGTACTTC. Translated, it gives CASRDTGPAQYF.

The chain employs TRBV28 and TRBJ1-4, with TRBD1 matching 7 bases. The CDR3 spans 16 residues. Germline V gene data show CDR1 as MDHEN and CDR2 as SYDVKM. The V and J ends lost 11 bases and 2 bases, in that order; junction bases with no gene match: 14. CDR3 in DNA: TGTGCCGGCTCCGAGAGAGGGGGCTGGACTAATGAAAAACTGTTTTTT. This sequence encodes CAGSERGGWTNEKLFF.

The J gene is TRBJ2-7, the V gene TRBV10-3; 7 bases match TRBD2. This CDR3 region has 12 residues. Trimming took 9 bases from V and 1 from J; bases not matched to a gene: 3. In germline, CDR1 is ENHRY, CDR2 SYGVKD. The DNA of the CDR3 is TGTGCCATGGGGCGGGGGTCCTACGAGCAGTACTTC. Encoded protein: CAMGRGSYEQYF.

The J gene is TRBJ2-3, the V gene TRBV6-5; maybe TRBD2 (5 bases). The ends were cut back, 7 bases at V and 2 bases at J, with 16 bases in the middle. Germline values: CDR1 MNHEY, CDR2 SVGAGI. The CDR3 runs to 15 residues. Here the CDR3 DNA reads TGTGCCAGCAAACCTACGGGATTCAACACAGATACGCAGTATTTT. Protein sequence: CASKPTGFNTDTQYF.

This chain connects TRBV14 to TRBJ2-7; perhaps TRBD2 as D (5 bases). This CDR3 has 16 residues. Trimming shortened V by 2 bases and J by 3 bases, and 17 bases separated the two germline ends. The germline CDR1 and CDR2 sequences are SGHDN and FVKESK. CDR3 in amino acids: CASSQYGIRLFYEQYF. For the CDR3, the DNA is TGTGCCAGCAGCCAATATGGTATAAGACTATTCTACGAGCAGTACTTC.

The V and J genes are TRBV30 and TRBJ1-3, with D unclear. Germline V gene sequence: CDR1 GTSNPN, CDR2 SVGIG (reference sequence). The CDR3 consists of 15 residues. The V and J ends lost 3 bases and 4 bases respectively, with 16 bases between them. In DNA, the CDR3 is TGTGCCTGGAGAAACGGAGTTCTAGGCGGAAACACCATATATTTT. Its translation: CAWRNGVLGGNTIYF.

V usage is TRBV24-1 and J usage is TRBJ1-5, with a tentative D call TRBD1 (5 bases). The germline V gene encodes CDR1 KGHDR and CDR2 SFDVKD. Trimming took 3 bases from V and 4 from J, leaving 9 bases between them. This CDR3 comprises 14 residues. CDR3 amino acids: CATSDAGGNQPQHF. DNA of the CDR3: TGTGCCACCAGTGATGCGGGGGGAAATCAGCCCCAGCATTTT.

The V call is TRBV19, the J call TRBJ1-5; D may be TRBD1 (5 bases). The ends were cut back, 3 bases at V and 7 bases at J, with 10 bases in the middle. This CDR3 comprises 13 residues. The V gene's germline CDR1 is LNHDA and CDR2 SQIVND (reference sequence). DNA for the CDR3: TGTGCCAGTAGTATGACAGTCCCCCAGCCCCAGCATTTT. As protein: CASSMTVPQPQHF.

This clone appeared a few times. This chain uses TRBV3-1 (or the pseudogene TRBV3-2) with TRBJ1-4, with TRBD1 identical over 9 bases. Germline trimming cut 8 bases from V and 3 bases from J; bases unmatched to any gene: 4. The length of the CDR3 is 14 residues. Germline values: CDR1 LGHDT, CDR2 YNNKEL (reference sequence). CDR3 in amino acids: CASGTGISNEKLFF. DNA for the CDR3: TGTGCCAGCGGGACAGGGATATCTAATGAAAAACTGTTTTTT.

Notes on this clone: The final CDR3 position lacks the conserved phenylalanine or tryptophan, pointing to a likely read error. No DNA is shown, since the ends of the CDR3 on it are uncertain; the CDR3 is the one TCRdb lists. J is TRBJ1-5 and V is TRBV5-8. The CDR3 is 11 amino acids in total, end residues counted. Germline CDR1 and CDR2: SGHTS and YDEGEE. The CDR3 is CASSSGGGARA.

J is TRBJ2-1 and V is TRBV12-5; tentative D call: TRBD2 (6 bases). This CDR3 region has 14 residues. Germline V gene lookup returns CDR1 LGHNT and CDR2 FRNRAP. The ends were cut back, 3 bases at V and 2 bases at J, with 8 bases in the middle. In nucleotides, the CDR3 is TGTGCTAGTGGTTTTGGCGGGGCCTACAATGAGCAGTTCTTC. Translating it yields CASGFGGAYNEQFF.

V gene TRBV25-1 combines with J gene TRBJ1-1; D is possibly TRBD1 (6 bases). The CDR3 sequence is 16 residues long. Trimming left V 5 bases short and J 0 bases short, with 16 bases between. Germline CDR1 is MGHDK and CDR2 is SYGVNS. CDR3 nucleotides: TGTGCCAGCAGTAGTCCCGGGACACCCATGAACACTGAAGCTTTCTTT. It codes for CASSSPGTPMNTEAFF.

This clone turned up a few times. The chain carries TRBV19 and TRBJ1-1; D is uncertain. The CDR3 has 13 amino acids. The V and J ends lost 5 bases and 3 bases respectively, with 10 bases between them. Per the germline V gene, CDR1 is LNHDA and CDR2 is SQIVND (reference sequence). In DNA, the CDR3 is TGTGCCAGTAGTTCCGGGATTCACACTGAAGCTTTCTTT. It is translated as CASSSGIHTEAFF.

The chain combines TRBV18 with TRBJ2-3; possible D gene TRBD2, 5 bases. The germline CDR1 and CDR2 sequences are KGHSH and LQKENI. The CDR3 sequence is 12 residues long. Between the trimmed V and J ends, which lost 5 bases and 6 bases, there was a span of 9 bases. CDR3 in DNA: TGTGCCAGCTCAGGGGAGAGGGATACGCAGTATTTT. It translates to CASSGERDTQYF.

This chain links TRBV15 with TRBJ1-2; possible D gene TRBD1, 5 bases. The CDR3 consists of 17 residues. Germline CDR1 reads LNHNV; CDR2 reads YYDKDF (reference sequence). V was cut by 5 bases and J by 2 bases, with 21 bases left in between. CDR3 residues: CATSSRSQGGGNYGYTF. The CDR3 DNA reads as TGTGCCACCAGCTCACGATCTCAGGGAGGAGGCAACTATGGCTACACCTTC.